This is a list of T cell receptor beta chains from one sample in a study of molecular identifiers for immune sequencing clone quantification. TCRdb analysed the PCR reads with MiXCR anew, one entry per CDR3 protein. The sample carries hundreds of thousands of distinct CDR3 sequences, around 25% recorded once. Material for sequencing was naive CD8+ T cells from blood, with Jurkat cell RNA spiked in. Receptors were obtained from a human donor in good health. Some libraries in this study had Jurkat cell RNA spiked in. Both conserved end residues are part of each CDR3. Each record gives: CDR3 protein, V gene, D gene. The D gene is left open where the match is weak.

CDR3 protein: CASSLDRTGNEKLFF
V gene: TRBV7-9
D gene: TRBD1

CDR3 protein: CATSRDLGVNTEAFF
V gene: TRBV15
D gene: -

CDR3 protein: CASGEAGNEKLFF
V gene: TRBV12-3/TRBV12-4
D gene: -

CDR3 protein: CASSETAQGLTQYF
V gene: TRBV25-1
D gene: -

CDR3 protein: CASSEQGEEQYF
V gene: TRBV27
D gene: -

CDR3 protein: CASSERTGTNYGYTF
V gene: TRBV6-1
D gene: TRBD1

CDR3 protein: CASSFGQCMNTEAFF
V gene: TRBV7-6
D gene: -

CDR3 protein: CASSPDEAAGVLSGIKAGELFF
V gene: TRBV7-6
D gene: TRBD2

CDR3 protein: CSASPLGAGARQQETQYF
V gene: TRBV20-1
D gene: -

CDR3 protein: CGSSPAATNEKLFF
V gene: TRBV7-2
D gene: -

CDR3 protein: CASSPFESSGRYTGELFF
V gene: TRBV12-3/TRBV12-4
D gene: TRBD2

CDR3 protein: CASSKVQRGNTEAFF
V gene: TRBV19
D gene: -

CDR3 protein: CASSINRELTEAFF
V gene: TRBV19
D gene: -

CDR3 protein: CASSSLVGSQETQYF
V gene: TRBV7-9
D gene: -

CDR3 protein: CASSQDGGGLLNTEAFF
V gene: TRBV4-3
D gene: TRBD1

CDR3 protein: CAWSFGPGELFF
V gene: TRBV30
D gene: -

CDR3 protein: CASSVSQGTQPQHF
V gene: TRBV4-3
D gene: TRBD1

CDR3 protein: CASSYRSGGAADTQYF
V gene: TRBV6-5
D gene: TRBD2

CDR3 protein: CASGGGPDTQYF
V gene: TRBV28
D gene: TRBD2

CDR3 protein: CASSYTGGYVQYF
V gene: TRBV5-1
D gene: -

CDR3 protein: CASSYSLDSPSEQYF
V gene: TRBV6-6
D gene: -

CDR3 protein: CASSISGNEQYF
V gene: TRBV19
D gene: -

CDR3 protein: CSSDVGGRSADTQYF
V gene: TRBV29-1
D gene: -

CDR3 protein: CASSQDNSYEQYF
V gene: TRBV4-2
D gene: -

CDR3 protein: CASSVEGHEQFF
V gene: TRBV9
D gene: -

CDR3 protein: CASEGSSYEQYF
V gene: TRBV4-2
D gene: -

CDR3 protein: CAWRELSTGEPFF
V gene: TRBV30
D gene: -

CDR3 protein: CASSPNIKTGNNQPQHF
V gene: TRBV7-2
D gene: -

CDR3 protein: CATSDLPSASTDTQYF
V gene: TRBV24-1
D gene: -

CDR3 protein: CAGSSGRQGAYEQYF
V gene: TRBV7-9
D gene: TRBD1

CDR3 protein: CASSISGSGELFF
V gene: TRBV19
D gene: -

CDR3 protein: CASSPQTGGDEQFF
V gene: TRBV12-3/TRBV12-4
D gene: TRBD1

CDR3 protein: CSARDGLITDTQYF
V gene: TRBV20-1
D gene: -

CDR3 protein: CAINPGAGQGTDTQYF
V gene: TRBV10-3
D gene: -

CDR3 protein: CASGGQSTDTQYF
V gene: TRBV5-4
D gene: -

CDR3 protein: CASSDSGLGNEQFF
V gene: TRBV6-4
D gene: -

CDR3 protein: CASSLETGTGQETQYF
V gene: TRBV5-6
D gene: TRBD1

CDR3 protein: CASSLGTGEYEKLFF
V gene: TRBV7-9
D gene: TRBD1

CDR3 protein: CSALGLYGETQYF
V gene: TRBV29-1
D gene: -

CDR3 protein: CASSVQGNQPQHF
V gene: TRBV28
D gene: -

CDR3 protein: CASSEFRGLTDTEAFF
V gene: TRBV10-1
D gene: TRBD1

CDR3 protein: CASSLRGLGLAGELFF
V gene: TRBV11-3
D gene: TRBD2

CDR3 protein: CASSLARTSGGQQASTDTQYF
V gene: TRBV7-6
D gene: TRBD2

CDR3 protein: CASALGREQFF
V gene: TRBV7-2
D gene: -

CDR3 protein: CASSQDRTGTNYGYTF
V gene: TRBV4-3
D gene: TRBD1

CDR3 protein: CSASVSLDPDPEQYF
V gene: TRBV20-1
D gene: -

CDR3 protein: CSASYNEQFF
V gene: TRBV20-1
D gene: -

CDR3 protein: CASSPGSQPQHF
V gene: TRBV12-3/TRBV12-4
D gene: -

CDR3 protein: CASSTSILATDTQYF
V gene: TRBV6-2/TRBV6-3
D gene: -

CDR3 protein: CASSLIPESYGYTF
V gene: TRBV28
D gene: -

CDR3 protein: CATRFGDTQYF
V gene: TRBV6-4
D gene: -

CDR3 protein: CAWSTGTGDPEAFF
V gene: TRBV30
D gene: TRBD1

CDR3 protein: CASSREQGARGYTF
V gene: TRBV2
D gene: TRBD1

CDR3 protein: CASSLLAGGVNEQLF
V gene: TRBV7-6
D gene: TRBD2

CDR3 protein: CASSYGQGQFF
V gene: TRBV27
D gene: TRBD1

CDR3 protein: CSARVLYEETQYF
V gene: TRBV20-1
D gene: -